A selection of T cell receptor beta chains follows, all from one sample in a study of blood T cell repertoires in COVID-19. This table comes from immunoSEQ multiplex PCR, and its TCRdb copy is limited to in-frame clones, with some not included. The data show about 120,000 clones, approximately 92% seen once. The sample consisted of peripheral blood. The receptor source for this set is a man between 65 and 80 years old with active or convalescent COVID-19. Both conserved end residues are part of each CDR3. The D gene is left open where the match is weak. The size field is filled for only some rows; it gives once, few, many or a size class.

D,J,V,size,DNA,CDR3
TRBD2,TRBJ2-3,TRBV28,.,TGTGCCAGCAGTTCTATCGGACTAGCGGGAGGAGATACGCAGTATTTT,CASSSIGLAGGDTQYF
TRBD1,TRBJ1-1,TRBV19,.,TGTGCCAGTAGACCTCAGGGGGGCACTGAAGCTTTCTTT,CASRPQGGTEAFF
.,TRBJ1-1,TRBV6-5,.,TGTGCCAGCAGTTCACAGGAAGCTTTCTTT,CASSSQEAFF
.,TRBJ1-4,TRBV7-9,.,TGTGCCAGCAGCCTATCAGGAGGCGGCGGCGAAAAACTGTTTTTT,CASSLSGGGGEKLFF
TRBD2,TRBJ2-1,TRBV9,.,TGTGCCAGCAGCCTCCACGAGACTAGCGGGAGTAATGAGCAGTTCTTC,CASSLHETSGSNEQFF
.,TRBJ2-5,TRBV10-3,once,TGTGCCATCAGTGAGAATCAAAACAGGGTAGAGACCCAGTACTTC,CAISENQNRVETQYF
.,TRBJ2-6,TRBV4-1,.,TGCGCCAGCAGCCCAGGAGGTCTGTCCGTCCTGACTTTC,CASSPGGLSVLTF
.,TRBJ1-5,TRBV28,.,TGTGCCAGCAGTATGGAGACAGGGCCCCAGCATTTT,CASSMETGPQHF
TRBD2,TRBJ2-1,TRBV28,.,TGTGCCAGCAGACTAGCGGGTTCCTCCTACAATGAGCAGTTCTTC,CASRLAGSSYNEQFF
.,TRBJ2-1,TRBV7-9,.,TGTGCCAGCGCCGGACAGAGCTCCTACAATGAGCAGTTCTTC,CASAGQSSYNEQFF
.,TRBJ2-3,TRBV2,.,TGTGCCAGCAGTGAAGCGCTTCCGCGATGGGATACGCAGTATTTT,CASSEALPRWDTQYF
TRBD1,TRBJ1-2,TRBV5-1,few,TGCGCCAGCAGCTTGGAGGGGGCGCGTGGCTACACCTTC,CASSLEGARGYTF
.,TRBJ2-1,TRBV11-2,once,TGTGCCAGCAGCTTTCTCGGTGCCGGGATTACACCCAATGAGCAGTTCTTC,CASSFLGAGITPNEQFF
TRBD1,TRBJ1-2,TRBV27,.,TGTGCCAGCAGTTTATTGGCAGGGGGGAACTATGGCTACACCTTC,CASSLLAGGNYGYTF
.,TRBJ1-6,TRBV14,.,TGTGCCAGCAGCCCCTATTATAATTCACCCCTCCACTTT,CASSPYYNSPLHF
TRBD2,TRBJ2-5,TRBV2,.,TGTGCCAGCAGCCGAGCGGGACTAGCGTCAGAGACCCAGTACTTC,CASSRAGLASETQYF
TRBD1,TRBJ1-2,TRBV19,.,TGTGCCAGTAGTACCCCCGGGACAGGGGGCGCGGAGAATGGCTACACCTTC,CASSTPGTGGAENGYTF
.,TRBJ2-1,TRBV3-1/TRBV3-2,once,TGTGCCAGCAGCCCCTCCCCAAGAGCGATTGAGCAGTTCTTC,CASSPSPRAIEQFF